This TCR beta chain comes out of a study of blood T cell repertoires in COVID-19 (TCRdb year 2020). With regard to the full study: Samples covering the acute and convalescent phases of COVID-19 were provided by collaborators in the United States, Italy and Spain. The material from the prospective study consisted of cDNA or gDNA derived from T cells, B-cell-depleted T cells, or PBMCs. Deeply sampled blood TCRbeta repertoires from subjects exposed to, actively infected with, or recovered from COVID-19 were included in the dataset. The repertoires were released in a freely available public database meant as a resource for research on the immune response to SARS-CoV-2. The samples were drawn from two sources: the first 160 participants of the ongoing ImmuneRACE study, and 1,000 to 1,500 subjects contributed by 6 global collaborators. Sample metadata almost always included a de-identified subject ID, COVID-19 status, age in years and sex. Where available, HLA class I and class II types were taken from metadata supplied by the sample provider and were not determined by assay-based typing. The full study reports these points: How much clinical and demographic metadata was included differed by source and by participant, and the metadata was provided uncurated.

The immunoSEQ Assay, a bias-controlled multiplex PCR, was used to amplify TCRbeta CDR3 regions from genomic DNA. From the authors' description of their analysis: Nucleated cell counts per sample were estimated from amplification of reference gene primers within the assay. Sequence reads were collapsed and filtered to measure the absolute abundance of every unique TCRbeta CDR3 rearrangement. For each sample, productive Simpson clonality was calculated by taking the square root of Simpson's diversity index across productive rearrangements. TCRdb obtained this table from immuneACCESS and retained in-frame rearrangements with V and J assigned. These tables miss some clones; where compared with another copy, unresolved V genes account for less than half of the shortfall, and the remainder is unexplained. That table gives V, J and clone size, and the DNA gave D and trimming. The sample contains 95,000 to 130,000 clones, approximately 87% of them found a single time. Clones ranked in the top ten supply about 2.2% of the sample.

CDR1 SGHTA and CDR2 FQGNSA are derived from the germline V gene. The germline V and J ends show losses of 1 base and 5 bases respectively, and no gene match explains 6 bases of the junction. Spanning cysteine to phenylalanine, the CDR3 consists of 15 amino acids. The sequence is cut down to CDR3 DNA, 45 bases in frame from base 1. Collaborating institutions collected whole blood in K2EDTA tubes following their own protocols. For TCRbeta analysis, collaborators shipped samples as frozen whole blood, isolated PBMCs, or DNA extracted from either of those sample types. In the case of this clone: No cognate antigen has been identified for it. No base quality information exists; no much larger clone differs at one position.

This TCR was recovered from a man aged 30 to 39 with acute or convalescent COVID-19. The chain employs TRBV7-2 and TRBJ2-7, with 9 bases matching TRBD2. Material for sequencing was peripheral blood. Read as DNA, the sequence is TGTGCCAGCAGCTTAGTAGTTCTAGCGGGGCACGAGCAGTACTTC. It translates as CASSLVVLAGHEQYF.